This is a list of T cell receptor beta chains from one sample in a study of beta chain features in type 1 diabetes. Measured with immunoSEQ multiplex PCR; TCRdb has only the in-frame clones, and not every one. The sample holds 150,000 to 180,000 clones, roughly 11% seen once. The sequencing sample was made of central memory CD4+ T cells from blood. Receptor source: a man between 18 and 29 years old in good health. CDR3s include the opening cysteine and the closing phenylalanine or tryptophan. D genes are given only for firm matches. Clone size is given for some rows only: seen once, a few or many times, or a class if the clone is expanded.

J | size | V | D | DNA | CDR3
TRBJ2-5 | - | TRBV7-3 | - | TGTGCCAGCAGCTTAGACCCTACGGGGACCCAGTACTTC | CASSLDPTGTQYF
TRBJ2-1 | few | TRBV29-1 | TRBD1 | TGCAGCGCTTTACAGGGGGGCGATGAGCAGTTCTTC | CSALQGGDEQFF
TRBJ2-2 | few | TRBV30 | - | TGTGCCTGGAGTGTATCAAGGGGGGAGCTGTTTTTT | CAWSVSRGELFF
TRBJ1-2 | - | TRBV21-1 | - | TGTGCCAGCAGCACGAGACAGGGGGCGGGCGGCTACACCTTC | CASSTRQGAGGYTF
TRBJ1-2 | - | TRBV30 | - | TGTGCCTGGAGCCCGCAGGCCACCCCTGGCTACACCTTC | CAWSPQATPGYTF
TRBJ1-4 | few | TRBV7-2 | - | TGTGCCAGCAGCCAGCCGGTTGGGACTGAAAAACTGTTTTTT | CASSQPVGTEKLFF
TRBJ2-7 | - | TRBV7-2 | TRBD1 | TGTGCCAGCAGCTTCGACAGGGGGCTAGGCGAGCAGTACTTC | CASSFDRGLGEQYF
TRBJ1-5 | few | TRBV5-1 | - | TGCGCCAGCAGCCAGGACAGTAACAATCAGCCCCAGCATTTT | CASSQDSNNQPQHF
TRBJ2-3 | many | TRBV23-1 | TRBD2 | TGCGCCCGAACTAGCGGCGGAGATACGCAGTATTTT | CARTSGGDTQYF
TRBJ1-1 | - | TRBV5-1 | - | TGCGCCAGCAGCTTGGCAGTGAACACTGAAGCTTTCTTT | CASSLAVNTEAFF
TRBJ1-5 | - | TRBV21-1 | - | TGTGCCAGCAGCAACCGGGGCGGGAGGGGAGGCAATCAGCCCCAGCATTTT | CASSNRGGRGGNQPQHF
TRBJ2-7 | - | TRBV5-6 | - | TGTGCCAGCAGCCCAGGGACTGGCTACGGGCAGTACTTC | CASSPGTGYGQYF
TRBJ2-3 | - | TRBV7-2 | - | TGTGCCAGCAGCTTAATGGCCCAAGCGGGTTGGGATACGCAGTATTTT | CASSLMAQAGWDTQYF
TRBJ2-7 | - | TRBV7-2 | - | TGTGCCAGCAGCTTAGGTAGGGCAGGGAATCCCCACGAGCAGTACTTC | CASSLGRAGNPHEQYF
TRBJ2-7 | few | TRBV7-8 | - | TGTGCCAGCAGCCCCGGGACACCTTCCTACGAGCAGTACTTC | CASSPGTPSYEQYF
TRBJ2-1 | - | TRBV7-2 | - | TGTGCCAGCAGGAATGAATGGGGGTGGGAGTTCTTC | CASRNEWGWEFF
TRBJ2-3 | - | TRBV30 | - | TGTGCCTGGAGCCGCGGTGTCGCGGGAGATACGCAGTATTTT | CAWSRGVAGDTQYF
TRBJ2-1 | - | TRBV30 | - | TGTGCCTGGGATATCCAGGGGACGTACTACAATGAGCAGTTCTTC | CAWDIQGTYYNEQFF
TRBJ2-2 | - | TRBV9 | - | TGTGCCAGCAGCGCCTATCCTACCGGGGAGCTGTTTTTT | CASSAYPTGELFF
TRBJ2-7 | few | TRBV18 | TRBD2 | TGTGCCAGCTCACCTTATGGGGAGGGCCGCTCCTACGAGCAGTACTTC | CASSPYGEGRSYEQYF
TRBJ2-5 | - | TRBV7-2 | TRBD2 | TGTGCCAGCAGCCGACAGCTGGGACTAGCGGGGGGCGGGGAGACCCAGTACTTC | CASSRQLGLAGGGETQYF
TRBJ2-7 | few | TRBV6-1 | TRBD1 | TGTGCCAGCAGTGTTTCCGGGACAGAAGGCTACGAGCAGTACTTC | CASSVSGTEGYEQYF
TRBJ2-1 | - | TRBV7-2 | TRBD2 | TGTGCCAGCAGTCCGCCACTAGCGGACAATGAGCAGTTCTTC | CASSPPLADNEQFF
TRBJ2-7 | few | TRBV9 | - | TGTGCCAGCAGCCCCCGGCGAGGATCCTACGAGCAGTACTTC | CASSPRRGSYEQYF
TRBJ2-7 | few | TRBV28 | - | TGTGCCAGCAGTCCCTGGGAGAGCGGCTACGAGCAGTACTTC | CASSPWESGYEQYF
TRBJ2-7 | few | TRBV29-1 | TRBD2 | TGCAGCGCGAGCGGGGGGGCCTACGAGCAGTACTTC | CSASGGAYEQYF
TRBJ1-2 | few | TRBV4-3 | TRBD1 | TGCGCCAGCAGCCAGGAGACAGGGATGGGCTATGGCTACACCTTC | CASSQETGMGYGYTF
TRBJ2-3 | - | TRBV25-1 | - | TGTGCCAGCAGCCTGACTGGGGATACGCAGTATTTT | CASSLTGDTQYF
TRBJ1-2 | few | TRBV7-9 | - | TGTGCCAGCAGCTTAGCCGGAGGGAACTATGGCTACACCTTC | CASSLAGGNYGYTF
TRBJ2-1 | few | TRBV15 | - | TGTGCCACCAGCAGAGCTAATTCCCGAATGAGGCAGTTCTTC | CATSRANSRMRQFF
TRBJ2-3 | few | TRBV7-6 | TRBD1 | TGTGCCAGCAGCCTGGGACAGGCCGCGGCTGATACGCAGTATTTT | CASSLGQAAADTQYF
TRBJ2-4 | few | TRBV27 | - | TGTGCCAGCAGTATTCACCTAGCCAAAAACATTCAGTACTTC | CASSIHLAKNIQYF
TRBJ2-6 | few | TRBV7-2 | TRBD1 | TGTGCCAGCAGCCCTGTCGGGACAGCTAACTCTGGGGCCAACGTCCTGACTTTC | CASSPVGTANSGANVLTF
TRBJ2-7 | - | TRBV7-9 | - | TGTGCCAGCAGCTTAGCGAACAGGTACTACGAGCAGTACTTC | CASSLANRYYEQYF
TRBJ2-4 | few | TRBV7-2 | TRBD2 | TGTGCCAGCAGCTTAAGTATCCTAGCGGTAGCCAAAAACATTCAGTACTTC | CASSLSILAVAKNIQYF